Below are 10 T cell receptor beta chains sequenced from a single sample in a study of T cells in Graves' hyperthyroidism and ophthalmopathy. RNA transcripts gave rise to amplified TCR beta CDR3 regions. The HTBI primer set served for first-round RT-PCR of the TCR CDR3. TCRdb fed the multiplex PCR reads into MiXCR, producing one record per CDR3 protein. In the table there are around 520,000 distinct CDR3 sequences, around 15% of which are singletons. Material: blood. The receptors shown here come from a woman in her forties with Graves' hyperthyroidism.

This sequence joins TRBV11-2 and TRBJ2-5, with 12 bases fitting TRBD2. Germline CDR1 SGHAT, CDR2 FQNNGV. V lost 6 bases and J lost 4; bases outside the gene matches: 6. The CDR3 runs to 15 residues. The CDR3: CASSTTSGSGETQYF. Here the CDR3 DNA reads TGTGCCAGCAGTACGACTAGCGGGAGTGGAGAGACCCAGTACTTC.

The chain is built from TRBV12-3 or TRBV12-4 and TRBJ1-5; 7 bases agree with TRBD1. This CDR3 contains 14 residues. J gave up 5 bases and V 11 bases, and 12 bases lay outside the gene matches. This chain's CDR3 is CADSFGRGYQPQHF. The CDR3 region has the DNA TGTGCCGACAGTTTTGGCAGGGGGTATCAGCCCCAGCATTTT.

Points on this clonotype: Possible read error: a much larger clone is one base away. No conserved phenylalanine or tryptophan ends this CDR3, so it is likely a read error. V usage is TRBV4-2 and J usage is TRBJ2-5; TRBD1 is a possible D gene (7 bases). Germline values: CDR1 LGHNA, CDR2 YNFKEQ. This CDR3 is 15 amino acids long. V shed 0 bases and J shed 5 bases, with 13 bases lying between them. The CDR3 reads CASSQDGRGEETQYL. CDR3 DNA sequence: TGTGCCAGCAGCCAAGACGGCAGGGGGGAGGAGACCCAGTACTTA.

This clonotype was detected ten times or more. The rearrangement links TRBV5-1 to TRBJ1-2; D remains unclear. V gave up 3 bases and J gave up 6 bases, with 12 bases separating them. The CDR3 runs to 13 residues. Germline CDR1 is SGHRS and CDR2 is YFSETQ. CDR3 sequence (DNA): TGCGCCAGCAGCTCAAGGACTGACGATGGCTACACCTTC. The encoded protein is CASSSRTDDGYTF.

In this sample, this clonotype turned up many times. This sequence joins TRBV11-2 and TRBJ1-1; D gene ambiguous. Trimming shortened V by 1 base and J by 8 bases, and 8 bases separated the two germline ends. The CDR3 extends over 12 amino acids. Germline lookup yields CDR1 SGHAT and CDR2 FQNNGV. The CDR3 spells CASSLVGKEAFF. CDR3 coding DNA: TGTGCCAGCAGCTTAGTGGGAAAAGAAGCTTTCTTT. Supplemented by reference TRBV11-2 and TRBJ1-1, the full variable domain reads EAGVAQSPRYKIIEKRQSVAFWCNPISGHATLYWYQQILGQGPKLLIQFQNNGVVDDSQLPKDRFSAERLKGVDSTLKIQPAKLEDSAVYLCASSLVGKEAFFGQGTRLTVV.

This clonotype was picked up many times. The chain is built from TRBV27 and TRBJ1-5, with 7 bases that match TRBD1. The trim removed 0 bases at V and 2 bases at J, leaving 4 bases unmatched. The CDR3 runs 16 residues. Germline-derived CDR1 and CDR2 are MNHEY and SMNVEV (reference sequence). The CDR3 DNA reads as TGTGCCAGCAGTTTATCCGACAGGGTAGGCAATCAGCCCCAGCATTTT. Amino acids: CASSLSDRVGNQPQHF.

This clonotype occurred many times. This rearrangement joins TRBV2 to TRBJ1-5; a possible D gene is TRBD1 (5 bases). CDR1 is SNHLY and CDR2 is FYNNEI in the germline V gene. There are 17 residues in the CDR3. The V gene lost 6 bases and the J gene lost 7 bases, with 25 bases spanning the gap. CDR3 nucleotide sequence: TGTGCCAGCAGCCCTCCGATTCTCTACACGGGGGAACAGCCCCAGCATTTT. Protein sequence: CASSPPILYTGEQPQHF.

This clonotype occurred many times. The chain couples TRBV27 to TRBJ2-1; 9 bases line up with TRBD1. J lost 4 bases, V lost 2 bases, and 3 bases had no gene match. The CDR3 is 15 amino acids. Per germline, CDR1 MNHEY and CDR2 SMNVEV (reference sequence). The CDR3 DNA reads as TGTGCCAGCAGTTTAAGGGACAGGGCGTACAATGAGCAGTTCTTC. This encodes CASSLRDRAYNEQFF.

V is TRBV12-5 and J is TRBJ2-1; 10 bases align to TRBD2. The V and J ends lost 1 base and 1 base, in that order; junction bases with no gene match: 4. The CDR3 has 17 residues. Germline V gene lookup returns CDR1 LGHNT and CDR2 FRNRAP. The CDR3: CASGLGVSGRSYNEQFF. The CDR3 DNA sequence: TGTGCTAGTGGTTTGGGGGTTAGCGGGAGGTCCTACAATGAGCAGTTCTTC.

This clonotype came up a few times. The chain carries TRBV7-2 and TRBJ1-2, with 8 nucleotides matching TRBD1. The J segment lost 4 bases and the V segment lost 5 bases, leaving 12 bases of the junction unmatched. The CDR3 extends over 16 amino acids. Germline CDR1 SGHTA, CDR2 FQGNSA. The CDR3 here is CASSEHDRGSGYGYTF. Here the CDR3 DNA reads TGTGCCAGCAGCGAGCATGACAGGGGTTCAGGCTATGGCTACACCTTC.